Reported below is one T cell receptor beta chain. Antigen specificity is unknown. Clones were read by immunoSEQ multiplex PCR, and TCRdb kept only the in-frame ones, dropping some. The table lists 20,000 to 30,000 clones, approximately 85% of them singletons. The CDR3 has 15 amino acids. Germline-derived CDR1 and CDR2 are GTSNPN and SVGIG (reference sequence). Trimming removed 5 bases from V and 3 bases from J; junction bases left unmatched: 7. This sample is part of a study of graft-versus-host responses after intestinal transplantation. Whole-study context: Among the recipients, all got anti-thymocyte globulin induction and then tacrolimus and steroids for roughly three years. The study's findings and limits: GvH clones detected in recipient marrow included some appearing first in ileum or blood.

The J gene is TRBJ2-1, the V gene TRBV30, with 10 bases that match TRBD2. The sample here was PBMCs, taken roughly 69 weeks after intestinal transplant. This TCR derives from a human patient who received an intestinal transplant, so some T cells may come from the graft donor. DNA for the CDR3: TGTGCCTGGGGCTCGGGACTAGCGCTCTACAATGAGCAGTTCTTC. It specifies CAWGSGLALYNEQFF.